The following is a TCR beta chain sequence with its context. Its antigen is undetermined. TCRdb keeps only in-frame clones here, not all; method: immunoSEQ multiplex PCR. The sample has 50,000 to 55,000 clones, 70% to 90% seen once. This sample was taken from a study of OX40 agonist ivuxolimab in advanced cancers. Findings and caveats of the study: Among some nonresponders, normalized T-cell clonal expansion was also low.

The sequencing used CD4+ or CD8+ T cells sorted from blood, collected in a trial of the OX40 agonist ivuxolimab. The receptor's source is an adult with an advanced solid tumor such as melanoma, head and neck, liver or kidney cancer.

The CDR3, as DNA: TGTGCCAGCAGACAGAGTAGCCCGTCCTACGAGCAGTACTTC. Its translation: CASRQSSPSYEQYF. The chain is built from TRBV28 and TRBJ2-7; D unclear. Looked up from germline, CDR1 is MDHEN and CDR2 is SYDVKM. V shed 6 bases and J shed 1 base, with 13 bases lying between them. This CDR3 comprises 14 residues. Full variable domain (missing parts from reference TRBV28 and TRBJ2-7): DVKVTQSSRYLVKRTGEKVFLECVQDMDHENMFWYRQDPGLGLRLIYFSYDVKMKEKGDIPEGYSVSREKKERFSLILESASTNQTSMYLCASRQSSPSYEQYFGPGTRLTVT.